This T cell receptor beta chain came from a study of blood T cell repertoires in COVID-19. Study at large: In each case, the material was cDNA or gDNA derived from T cells, B-cell-depleted T cells, or PBMCs.

Using immunoSEQ multiplex PCR, the repertoire was profiled, and TCRdb retains in-frame clones only, with some absent. Of 150,000 to 200,000 clones listed, about nine tenths are singletons. V was pared by 0 bases and J by 8 bases, with 5 bases of the junction left unmatched. The CDR3 has 15 residues. Germline CDR1 reads MRHNA; CDR2 reads SNTAGT. The rearrangement joins TRBV6-4 to TRBJ2-1; 9 bases match TRBD2. Sequencing input: PBMCs or T cells enriched from blood (not recorded which). The receptor comes from a young woman who had recovered from COVID-19. CDR3 in DNA: TGTGCCAGCAGTGACTCGGCGGGGGGGCTAGATGAGCAGTTCTTC. Its translation: CASSDSAGGLDEQFF.